The clone carrying this T cell receptor beta chain was seen a handful of times. As yet, its antigen is unknown. The sample is drawn from a study of T-cell memory formation after mild COVID-19. On the study more broadly: TCR clustering was largely donor specific. General study points: Clones contracting over day 15 to 85 were CD4/CD8 balanced, with later expanders leaning CD4+. CD4+ clones that contracted lay mainly in CM and EM; CD8+ ones lay in EMRA.

The V and J ends lost 4 bases and 1 base, in that order; junction bases with no gene match: 7. Per germline, CDR1 SGDLS and CDR2 YYNGEE. The CDR3 consists of 16 residues. The authors produced TCR alpha and TCR beta cDNA libraries with sample barcodes and UMIs by 5'RACE using constant-segment primers. TCRdb reprocessed the 5' RACE reads via MiXCR and lists one record per CDR3 protein. Among about 410,000 distinct CDR3 sequences listed, 20% to 30% were seen once. This sequence was found in an adult woman who had mild COVID-19 (a few samples of this study predate the infection). Cell type and time point are not known. Sequencing was performed on PBMCs or a T cell subset sorted from them (not recorded which). The chain uses TRBV9 and TRBJ2-2; 7 bases align to TRBD1. The CDR3 protein is CASSPRTGQNTGELFF. CDR3 nucleotides: TGTGCCAGCAGCCCAAGGACAGGACAGAACACCGGGGAGCTGTTTTTT.